This TCR beta chain emerged from a study of blood T cell repertoires in COVID-19. At the level of the study: Acute and convalescent COVID-19 samples came from the United States, Italy and Spain.

Germline V lookup: CDR1 GTSNPN, CDR2 SVGIG (reference sequence). The CDR3 contains 14 residues. The V end lost 4 bases, the J end lost 0 bases, and 10 bases lay between the germline ends. This clone turned up a few times. This table comes from immunoSEQ multiplex PCR, and its TCRdb copy is limited to in-frame clones, with some not included. This table holds 200,000 to 250,000 clones, 83% found once. Individuals drawn from some 25 US areas were roughly 18 to 89 years old. The chain has TRBV30 and TRBJ1-3, with D possibly TRBD1 on 5 matching bases. The receptor comes from a woman in her thirties or forties who had been exposed to COVID-19. Sequenced material: PBMCs or T cells enriched from blood (not recorded which). CDR3 nucleotides: TGTGCCTGGACCCCGGGGGTCTCTGGAAACACCATATATTTT. Encoded protein: CAWTPGVSGNTIYF.